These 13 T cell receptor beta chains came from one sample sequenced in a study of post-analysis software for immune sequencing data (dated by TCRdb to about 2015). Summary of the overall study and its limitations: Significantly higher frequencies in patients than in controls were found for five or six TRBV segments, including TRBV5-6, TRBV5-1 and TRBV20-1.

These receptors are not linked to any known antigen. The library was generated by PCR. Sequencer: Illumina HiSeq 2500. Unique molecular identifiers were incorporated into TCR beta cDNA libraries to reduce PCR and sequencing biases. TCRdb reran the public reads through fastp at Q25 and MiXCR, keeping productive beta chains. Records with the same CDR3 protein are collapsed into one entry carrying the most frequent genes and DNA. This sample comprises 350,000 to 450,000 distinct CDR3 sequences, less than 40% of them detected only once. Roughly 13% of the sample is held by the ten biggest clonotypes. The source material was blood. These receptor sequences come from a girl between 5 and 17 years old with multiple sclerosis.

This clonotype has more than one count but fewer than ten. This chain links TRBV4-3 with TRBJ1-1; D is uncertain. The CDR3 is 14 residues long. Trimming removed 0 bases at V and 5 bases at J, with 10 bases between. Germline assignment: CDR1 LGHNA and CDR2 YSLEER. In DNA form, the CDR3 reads TGCGCCAGCAGCCAAGATGACGGATGGACTGAAGCTTTCTTT. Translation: CASSQDDGWTEAFF.

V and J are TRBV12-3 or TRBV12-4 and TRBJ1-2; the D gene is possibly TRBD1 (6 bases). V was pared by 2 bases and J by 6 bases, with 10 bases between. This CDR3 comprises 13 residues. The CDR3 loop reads CASSLQGSNGYTF. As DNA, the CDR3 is TGTGCCAGCAGTTTACAGGGGAGTAATGGCTACACCTTC.

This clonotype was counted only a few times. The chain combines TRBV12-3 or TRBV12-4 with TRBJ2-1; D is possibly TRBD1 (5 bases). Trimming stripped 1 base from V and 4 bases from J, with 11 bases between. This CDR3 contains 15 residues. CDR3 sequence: CASSLVGRAYNEQFF. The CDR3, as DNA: TGTGCCAGCAGTTTAGTGGGCAGGGCTTACAATGAGCAGTTCTTC.

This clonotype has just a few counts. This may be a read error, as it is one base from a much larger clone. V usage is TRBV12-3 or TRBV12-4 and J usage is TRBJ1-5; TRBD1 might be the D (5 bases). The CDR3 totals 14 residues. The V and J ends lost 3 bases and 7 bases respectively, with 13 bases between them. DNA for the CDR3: TGTGCCAGCAGTTTTGGGGCCACCCTGCAGCCCCAGCATTTT. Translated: CASSFGATLQPQHF.

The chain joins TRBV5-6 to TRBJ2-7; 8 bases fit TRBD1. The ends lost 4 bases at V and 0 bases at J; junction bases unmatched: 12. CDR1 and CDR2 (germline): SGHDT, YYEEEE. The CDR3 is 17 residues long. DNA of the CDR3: TGTGCCAGCAGCCTGCTAAAATGGGACAGGCCCTCCTACGAGCAGTACTTC. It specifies CASSLLKWDRPSYEQYF.

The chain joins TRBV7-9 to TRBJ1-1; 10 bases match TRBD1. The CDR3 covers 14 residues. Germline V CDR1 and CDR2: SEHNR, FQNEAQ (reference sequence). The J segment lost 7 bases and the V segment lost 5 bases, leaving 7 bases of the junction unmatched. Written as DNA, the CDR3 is TGTGCCAGCAGCCCATCGGGACAGGGGAATGAAGCTTTCTTT. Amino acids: CASSPSGQGNEAFF.

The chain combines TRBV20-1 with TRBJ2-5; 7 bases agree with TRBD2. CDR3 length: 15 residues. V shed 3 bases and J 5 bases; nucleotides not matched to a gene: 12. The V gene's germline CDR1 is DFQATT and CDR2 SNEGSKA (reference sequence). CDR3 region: CSARGGREGWETQYF. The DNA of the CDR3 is TGCAGTGCTAGGGGAGGAAGGGAGGGGTGGGAGACCCAGTACTTC.

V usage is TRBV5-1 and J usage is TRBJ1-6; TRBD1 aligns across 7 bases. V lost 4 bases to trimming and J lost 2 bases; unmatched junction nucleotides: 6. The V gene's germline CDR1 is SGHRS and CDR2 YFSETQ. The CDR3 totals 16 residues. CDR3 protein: CASSTEGGAYNSPLHF. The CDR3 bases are TGCGCCAGCAGCACCGAAGGGGGCGCCTATAATTCACCCCTCCACTTT. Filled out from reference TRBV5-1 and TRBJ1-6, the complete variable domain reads KAGVTQTPRYLIKTRGQQVTLSCSPISGHRSVSWYQQTPGQGLQFLFEYFSETQRNKGNFPGRFSGRQFSNSRSEMNVSTLELGDSALYLCASSTEGGAYNSPLHFGNGTRLTVT.

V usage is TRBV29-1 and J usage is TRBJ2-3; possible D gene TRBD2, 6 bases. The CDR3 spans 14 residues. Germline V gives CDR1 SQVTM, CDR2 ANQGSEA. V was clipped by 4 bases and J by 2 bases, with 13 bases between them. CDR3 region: CSVGDWGYTDTQYF. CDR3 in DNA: TGCAGCGTTGGGGACTGGGGCTACACAGATACGCAGTATTTT.

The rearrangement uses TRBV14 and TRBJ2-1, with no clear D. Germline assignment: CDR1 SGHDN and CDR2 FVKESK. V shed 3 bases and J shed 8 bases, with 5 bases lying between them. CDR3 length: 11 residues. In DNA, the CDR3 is TGTGCCAGCAGCCAGGTCCATGAGCAGTTCTTC. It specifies CASSQVHEQFF.

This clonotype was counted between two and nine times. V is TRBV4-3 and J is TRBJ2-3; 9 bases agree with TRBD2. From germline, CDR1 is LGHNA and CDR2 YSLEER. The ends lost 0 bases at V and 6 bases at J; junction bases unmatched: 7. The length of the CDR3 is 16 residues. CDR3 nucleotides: TGCGCCAGCAGCCAAGATAGGGCTAGCGGGACCGATACGCAGTATTTT. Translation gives CASSQDRASGTDTQYF.

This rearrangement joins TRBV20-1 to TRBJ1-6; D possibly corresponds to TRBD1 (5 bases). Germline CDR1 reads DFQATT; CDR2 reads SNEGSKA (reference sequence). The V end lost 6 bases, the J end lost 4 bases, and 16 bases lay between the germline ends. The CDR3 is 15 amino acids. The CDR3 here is CSAPRDGRYNSPLHF. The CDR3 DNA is TGCAGTGCCCCGAGGGACGGACGGTATAATTCACCCCTCCACTTT.

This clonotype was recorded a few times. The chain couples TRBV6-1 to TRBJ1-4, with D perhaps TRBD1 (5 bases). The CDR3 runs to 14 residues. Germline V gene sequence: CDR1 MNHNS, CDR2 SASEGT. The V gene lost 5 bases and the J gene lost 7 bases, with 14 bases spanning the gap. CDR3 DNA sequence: TGTGCCAGCAGTACGGGGCCCCTAGGTGAAAAACTGTTTTTT. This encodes CASSTGPLGEKLFF.